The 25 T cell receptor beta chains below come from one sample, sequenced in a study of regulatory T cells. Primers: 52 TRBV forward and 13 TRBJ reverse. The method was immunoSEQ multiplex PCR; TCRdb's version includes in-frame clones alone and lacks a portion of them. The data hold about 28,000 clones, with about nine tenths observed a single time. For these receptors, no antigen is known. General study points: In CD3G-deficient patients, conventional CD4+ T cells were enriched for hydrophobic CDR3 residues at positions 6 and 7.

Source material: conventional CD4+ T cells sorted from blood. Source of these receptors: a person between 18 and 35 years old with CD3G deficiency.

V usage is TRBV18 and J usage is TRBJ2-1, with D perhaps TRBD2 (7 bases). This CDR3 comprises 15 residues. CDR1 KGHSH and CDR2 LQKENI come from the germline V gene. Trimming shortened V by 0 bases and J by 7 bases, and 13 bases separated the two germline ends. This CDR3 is CASSPPGLRGNEQFF. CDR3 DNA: TGTGCCAGCTCACCACCGGGACTAAGGGGGAATGAGCAGTTCTTC.

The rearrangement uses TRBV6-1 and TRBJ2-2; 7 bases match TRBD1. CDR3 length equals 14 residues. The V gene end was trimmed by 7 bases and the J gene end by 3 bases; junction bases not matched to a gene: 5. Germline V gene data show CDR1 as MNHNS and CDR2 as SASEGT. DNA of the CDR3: TGTGCCAGCACCCGAACAGGGGACACCGGGGAGCTGTTTTTT. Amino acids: CASTRTGDTGELFF.

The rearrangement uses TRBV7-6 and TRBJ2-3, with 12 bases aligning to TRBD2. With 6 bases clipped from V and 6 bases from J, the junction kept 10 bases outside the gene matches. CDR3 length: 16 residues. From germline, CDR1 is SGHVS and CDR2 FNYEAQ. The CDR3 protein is CASSYLAGGPRDTQYF. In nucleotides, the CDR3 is TGTGCCAGCAGTTATCTAGCGGGAGGGCCCCGGGATACGCAGTATTTT.

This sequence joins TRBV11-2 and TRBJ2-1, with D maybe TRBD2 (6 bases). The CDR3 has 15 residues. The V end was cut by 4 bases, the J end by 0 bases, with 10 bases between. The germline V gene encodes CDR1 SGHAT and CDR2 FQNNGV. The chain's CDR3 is CASSSSVSSYNEQFF. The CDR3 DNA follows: TGTGCCAGCAGCTCTAGCGTGAGCTCCTACAATGAGCAGTTCTTC.

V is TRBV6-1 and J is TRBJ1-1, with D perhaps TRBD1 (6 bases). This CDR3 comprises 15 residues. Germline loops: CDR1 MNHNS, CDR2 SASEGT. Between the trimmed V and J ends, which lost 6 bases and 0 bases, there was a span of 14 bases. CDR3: CASSVLTGMNTEAFF. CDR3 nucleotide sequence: TGTGCCAGCAGCGTTTTAACAGGGATGAACACTGAAGCTTTCTTT.

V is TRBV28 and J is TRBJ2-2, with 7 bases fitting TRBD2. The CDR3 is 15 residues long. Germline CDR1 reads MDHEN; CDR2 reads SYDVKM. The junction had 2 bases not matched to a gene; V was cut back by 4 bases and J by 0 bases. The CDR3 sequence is CASSSSGANTGELFF. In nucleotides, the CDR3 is TGTGCCAGCAGTTCTAGCGGCGCGAACACCGGGGAGCTGTTTTTT.

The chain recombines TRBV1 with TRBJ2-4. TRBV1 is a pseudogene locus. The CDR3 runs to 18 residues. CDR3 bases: TGCACCAGCAGCTCAACCCCGGACCAAGCTCTAGCCAAAAACATTCAGTACTTC. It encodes CTSSSTPDQALAKNIQYF.

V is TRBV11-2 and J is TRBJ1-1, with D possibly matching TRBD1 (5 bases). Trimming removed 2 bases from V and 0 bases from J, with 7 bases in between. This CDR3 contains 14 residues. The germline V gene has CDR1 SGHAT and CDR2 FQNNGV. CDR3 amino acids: CASSLSQVNTEAFF. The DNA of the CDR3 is TGTGCCAGCAGCTTATCACAGGTGAACACTGAAGCTTTCTTT.

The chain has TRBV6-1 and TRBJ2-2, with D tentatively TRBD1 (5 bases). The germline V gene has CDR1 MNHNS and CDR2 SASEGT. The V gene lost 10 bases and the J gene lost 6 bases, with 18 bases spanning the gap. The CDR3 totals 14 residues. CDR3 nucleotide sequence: TGTGCCACCCTATTCTATCAGGGATCCGGGGAGCTGTTTTTT. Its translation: CATLFYQGSGELFF.

CDR3 bases: TGTGCCAGCAGCTTATGGGGGGGCCGAACAGATACGCAGTATTTT. It translates to CASSLWGGRTDTQYF. The rearrangement uses TRBV13 and TRBJ2-3; tentative D call: TRBD2 (7 bases). CDR3 length equals 15 residues. CDR1 and CDR2 from the germline V gene are PRHDT and FYEKMQ (reference sequence). Trimming removed 2 bases at V and 3 bases at J, with 12 bases between.

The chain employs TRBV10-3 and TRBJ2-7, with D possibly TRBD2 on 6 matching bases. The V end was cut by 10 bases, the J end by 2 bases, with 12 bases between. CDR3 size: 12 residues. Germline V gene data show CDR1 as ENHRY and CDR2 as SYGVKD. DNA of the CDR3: TGTGCCACCTCCCTAGCGACCTACGAGCAGTACTTC. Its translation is CATSLATYEQYF.

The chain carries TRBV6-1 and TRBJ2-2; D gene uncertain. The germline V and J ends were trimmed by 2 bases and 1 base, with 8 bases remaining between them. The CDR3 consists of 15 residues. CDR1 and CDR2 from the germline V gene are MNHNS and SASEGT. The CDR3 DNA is TGTGCCAGCAGTGAATGGTTAGGGAACACCGGGGAGCTGTTTTTT. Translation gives CASSEWLGNTGELFF.

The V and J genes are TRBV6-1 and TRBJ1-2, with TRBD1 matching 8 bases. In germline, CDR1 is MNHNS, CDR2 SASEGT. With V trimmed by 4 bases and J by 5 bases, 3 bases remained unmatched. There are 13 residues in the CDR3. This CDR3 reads CASSATGEYGYTF. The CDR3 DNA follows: TGTGCCAGCAGTGCGACAGGGGAATATGGCTACACCTTC.

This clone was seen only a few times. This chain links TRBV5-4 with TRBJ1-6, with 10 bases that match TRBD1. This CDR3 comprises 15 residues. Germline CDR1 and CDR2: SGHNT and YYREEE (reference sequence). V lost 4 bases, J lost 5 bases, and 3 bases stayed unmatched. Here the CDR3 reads CASSHGTGDNSPLHF. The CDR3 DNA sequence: TGTGCCAGCAGCCACGGGACAGGGGATAATTCACCCCTCCACTTT.

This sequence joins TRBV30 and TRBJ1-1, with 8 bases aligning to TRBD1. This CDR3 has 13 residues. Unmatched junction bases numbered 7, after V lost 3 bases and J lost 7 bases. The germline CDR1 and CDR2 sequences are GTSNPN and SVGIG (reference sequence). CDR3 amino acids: CAWSAWTGREAFF. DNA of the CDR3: TGTGCCTGGAGCGCTTGGACAGGGCGTGAAGCTTTCTTT.

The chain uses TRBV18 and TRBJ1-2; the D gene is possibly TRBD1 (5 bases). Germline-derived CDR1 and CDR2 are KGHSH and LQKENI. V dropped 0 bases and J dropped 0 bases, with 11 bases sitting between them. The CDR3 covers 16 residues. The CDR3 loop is CASSPPGAAANYGYTF. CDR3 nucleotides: TGTGCCAGCTCACCACCAGGGGCAGCAGCTAACTATGGCTACACCTTC.

CDR3 sequence (DNA): TGCGCCAGCAGCCCCGGACTCAACGGCGAGCAGTACTTC. Encoded protein: CASSPGLNGEQYF. The V call is TRBV5-1, the J call TRBJ2-7; TRBD2 might be the D (5 bases). Looked up from germline, CDR1 is SGHRS and CDR2 is YFSETQ. The CDR3 sequence is 13 residues long. V gave up 4 bases and J gave up 6 bases, with 14 bases separating them.

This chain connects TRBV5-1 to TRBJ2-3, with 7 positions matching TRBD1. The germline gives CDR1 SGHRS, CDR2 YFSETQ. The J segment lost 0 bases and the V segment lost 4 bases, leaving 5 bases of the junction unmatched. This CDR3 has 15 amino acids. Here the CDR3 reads CASSRTGDSTDTQYF. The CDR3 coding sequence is TGCGCCAGCAGCCGGACAGGAGATAGCACAGATACGCAGTATTTT.

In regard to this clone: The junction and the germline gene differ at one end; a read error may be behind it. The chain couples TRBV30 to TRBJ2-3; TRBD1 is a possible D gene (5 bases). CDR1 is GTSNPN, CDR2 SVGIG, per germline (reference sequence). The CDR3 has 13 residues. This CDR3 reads CAWSVRETDMQYF. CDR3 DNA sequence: TGTGCCTGGAGCGTCAGGGAAACAGATATGCAGTATTTT.

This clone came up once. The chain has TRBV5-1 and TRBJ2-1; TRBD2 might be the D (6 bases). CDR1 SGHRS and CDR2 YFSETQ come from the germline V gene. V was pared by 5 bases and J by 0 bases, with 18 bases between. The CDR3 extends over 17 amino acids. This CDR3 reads CASRGLAEGSSYNEQFF. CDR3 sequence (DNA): TGCGCCAGCAGAGGTTTAGCGGAAGGGAGCTCCTACAATGAGCAGTTCTTC.

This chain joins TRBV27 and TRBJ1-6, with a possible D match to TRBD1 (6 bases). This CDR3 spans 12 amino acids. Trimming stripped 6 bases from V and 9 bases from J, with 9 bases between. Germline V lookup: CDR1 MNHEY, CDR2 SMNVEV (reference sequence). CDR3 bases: TGTGCCAGCAGGGACAGAGGTTCACCCCTCCACTTT. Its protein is CASRDRGSPLHF.

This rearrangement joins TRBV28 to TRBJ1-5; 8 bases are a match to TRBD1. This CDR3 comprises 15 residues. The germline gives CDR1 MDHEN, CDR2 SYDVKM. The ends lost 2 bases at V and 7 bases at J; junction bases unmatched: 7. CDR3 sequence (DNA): TGTGCCAGCAGTTTAATCGTTAGACAGGGGCAGCCCCAGCATTTT. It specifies CASSLIVRQGQPQHF.

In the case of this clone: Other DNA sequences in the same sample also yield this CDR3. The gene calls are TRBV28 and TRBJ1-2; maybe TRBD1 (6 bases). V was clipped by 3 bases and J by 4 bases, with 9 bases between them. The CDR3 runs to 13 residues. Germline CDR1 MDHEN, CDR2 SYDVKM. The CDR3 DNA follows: TGTGCCAGCAGTTTGGGAGGGGGCTATGGCTACACCTTC. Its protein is CASSLGGGYGYTF.

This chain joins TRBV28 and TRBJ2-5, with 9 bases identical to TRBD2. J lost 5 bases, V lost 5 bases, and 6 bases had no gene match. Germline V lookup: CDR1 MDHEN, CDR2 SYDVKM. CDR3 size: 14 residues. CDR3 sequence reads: CASSPGTSWETQYF. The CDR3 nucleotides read TGTGCCAGCAGTCCTGGGACTAGCTGGGAGACCCAGTACTTC.

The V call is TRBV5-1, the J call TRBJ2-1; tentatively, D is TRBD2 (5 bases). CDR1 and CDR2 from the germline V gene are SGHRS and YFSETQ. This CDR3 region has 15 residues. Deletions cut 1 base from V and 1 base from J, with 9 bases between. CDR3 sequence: CASSLNGESYNEQFF. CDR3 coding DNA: TGCGCCAGCAGCTTGAACGGGGAATCCTACAATGAGCAGTTCTTC.